This T cell receptor (beta chain) was profiled in a study of blood T cell repertoires in COVID-19 (dated by TCRdb to about 2020). Context from the whole study: The collaborator samples originated in the United States, Italy and Spain and spanned the acute and convalescent phases of COVID-19. The prospective study material was composed of cDNA or gDNA derived from T cells, B-cell-depleted T cells, or PBMCs. Deeply sampled blood TCRbeta repertoires from subjects exposed to, actively infected with, or recovered from COVID-19 were included in the dataset. The repertoires were released in a freely available public database intended as a resource for research on the immune response to SARS-CoV-2. Samples came from the ongoing ImmuneRACE study (first 160 participants) plus 1,254 subjects from 6 global collaborators. A de-identified subject ID, COVID-19 status, age in years and sex were almost always included in the sample metadata. HLA class I and class II types, where available, came from metadata supplied by the sample provider rather than from assay-based typing.

Collaborating institutions collected whole blood in K2EDTA tubes following their own protocols. For TCRbeta analysis, collaborator samples were shipped as frozen whole blood, as isolated PBMCs, or as DNA extracted from either sample type. TCRbeta CDR3 regions were amplified from genomic DNA using the immunoSEQ Assay, a bias-controlled multiplex PCR. The published analysis was carried out like this. The number of nucleated cells in each sample was estimated by amplification of reference gene primers within the assay. To quantify the absolute abundance of each unique TCRbeta CDR3 rearrangement, sequence reads were collapsed and filtered. For each sample, productive Simpson clonality was calculated by taking the square root of Simpson's diversity index across productive rearrangements. As stored in TCRdb, this immuneACCESS dataset retains in-frame rearrangements with V and J assigned. A fraction of the clones does not appear; measured against another copy, unresolved V genes explain less than half of the discrepancy, and the remainder lacks a known reason. Clone size and the V and J calls come from that table; the DNA yielded D and trimming. The sample table contains approximately 52,000 clones; only one count was recorded for about 86% of them. The top ten clones comprise 1.3% of the sample.

Results the study describes overall, beyond this receptor: The amount of clinical and demographic metadata varied by source and participant and was provided uncurated.

The junction shows trimming of 4 bases on V and 5 bases on J, and the gene matches do not reach 13 bases of it. In the germline V gene, CDR1 corresponds to LGHNA and CDR2 to YSLEER. The CDR3, from cysteine to phenylalanine, totals 18 residues. The read is trimmed to its CDR3 DNA, 54 bases read in frame from base 1. Remarks on this clone: Its binding antigen is unknown. Base qualities are not provided; no much larger clone lies one nucleotide away.

The rearranged segments are TRBV4-3 and TRBJ2-2; 10 of the junction bases match TRBD2. This receptor was obtained from a man aged 55 to 70 with acute or convalescent COVID-19. Sequencing was done on a sample of peripheral blood. The nucleotide sequence is TGCGCCAGCAGCCGGTTTATGAGCGGGGGGGCCAGTACCGGGGAGCTGTTTTTT. Translated, this is CASSRFMSGGASTGELFF.